This T cell receptor beta chain was sequenced for a study of cytomegalovirus exposure and HLA in healthy donors. Assay used: immunoSEQ multiplex PCR; TCRdb lists only in-frame clones, some missing. This sample has 200,000 to 250,000 clones, with around 86% found just once. From germline, CDR1 is MNHEY and CDR2 SVGAGI. The CDR3 totals 14 residues. J lost 2 bases, V lost 5 bases, and 1 base had no gene match. This rearrangement joins TRBV6-5 to TRBJ2-3; 10 positions match TRBD2. Sample: PBMCs. The sequence came from a woman aged 18-29 years in good health and CMV-seropositive. The CDR3 nucleotides read TGTGCCAGCAGTAGCGGGAGGGCCACAGATACGCAGTATTTT. This sequence encodes CASSSGRATDTQYF.